This paragraph covers one T cell receptor beta chain sequence. Antigen unknown. The authors ran the immunoSEQ assay, v3.0, at survey level. Clones were sequenced by immunoSEQ multiplex PCR, and TCRdb holds only the in-frame ones, with some missing. The sample has 21,000 or so clones; roughly 84% are singletons. CDR1 and CDR2 from the germline V gene are LGHNA and YSLEER. The length of the CDR3 is 14 residues. Trimming took 0 bases from V and 11 from J, leaving 14 bases between them. In the United States, treatment was given to all participants with HIV. The data derive from a study of long-term antiretroviral therapy in people with HIV. Regarding the study as a whole: Whichever time point was examined, clones expanded before ART dominated the repertoire.

This clonotype originated in a man in his forties or fifties with HIV. The sample consisted of unsorted PBMCs, taken at the start of antiretroviral therapy. This sequence joins TRBV4-3 and TRBJ2-4; no reliable D call. DNA of the CDR3: TGCGCCAGCAGCCAAGATCTCGGAACCTCGTTTCAGTACTTC. This translates into CASSQDLGTSFQYF.